This T cell receptor (beta chain) was identified during a study of blood T cell repertoires in COVID-19. In the study overall: Collection of acute and convalescent COVID-19 samples took place in the United States, Italy and Spain. The cDNA or gDNA used as material had been derived from T cells, B-cell-depleted T cells, or PBMCs.

As processed by the authors: Nucleated cell number was recorded as an estimate derived from reference gene primer amplification. Profiling relied on immunoSEQ multiplex PCR, and the TCRdb table lists in-frame clones only, not all of them. D and trimming come from the DNA, and the V and J calls and clone size come from that table. The sample includes 250,000 or so clones, around 83% of them seen just once. Germline V gives CDR1 SGHRS, CDR2 YFSETQ. V shed 4 bases, J shed 3 bases, and the junction held 3 bases outside the gene matches. There are 14 residues in the CDR3. This TCR was sampled from an elderly man with acute or convalescent COVID-19. Specimen: peripheral blood. The gene calls are TRBV5-1 and TRBJ2-1; 8 nucleotides match TRBD2. This CDR3 is CASSATSGYNEQFF. The DNA for the CDR3 is TGCGCCAGCAGCGCCACTAGCGGCTACAATGAGCAGTTCTTC.